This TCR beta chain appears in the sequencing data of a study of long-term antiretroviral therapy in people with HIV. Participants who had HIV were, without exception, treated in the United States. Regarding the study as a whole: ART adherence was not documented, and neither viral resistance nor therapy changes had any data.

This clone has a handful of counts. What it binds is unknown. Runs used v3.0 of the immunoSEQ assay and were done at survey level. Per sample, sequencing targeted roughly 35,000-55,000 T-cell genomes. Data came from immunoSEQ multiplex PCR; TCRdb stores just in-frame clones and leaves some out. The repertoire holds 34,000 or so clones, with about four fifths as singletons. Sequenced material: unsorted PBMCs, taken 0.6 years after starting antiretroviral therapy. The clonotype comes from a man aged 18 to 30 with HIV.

The CDR3 DNA sequence: TGTGCCAGCTCCCTCACACAGGGGATCCACGAGCAGTACTTC. This codes for CASSLTQGIHEQYF. The rearrangement joins TRBV18 to TRBJ2-7, with 7 positions matching TRBD1. The CDR3 runs to 14 residues. Germline V lookup: CDR1 KGHSH, CDR2 LQKENI. The J segment lost 5 bases and the V segment lost 6 bases, leaving 10 bases of the junction unmatched.